This T cell receptor (beta chain) was profiled in a study of cytomegalovirus exposure and HLA in healthy donors. About this clone: The antigen is undetermined.

Method: immunoSEQ multiplex PCR; TCRdb's copy keeps in-frame clones and lacks some. The sample records 200,000 to 250,000 clones, approximately 86% being singletons. Per the germline V gene, CDR1 is SGHTS and CDR2 is YDEGEE. The V and J ends lost 1 base and 3 bases respectively, with 8 bases between them. This CDR3 spans 13 amino acids. The study, taken as a whole, reports: Specific recognition of CMV antigens was confirmed in vitro for a few chains (all CMV-associated). The study listed approximately 160 cytomegalovirus-associated TCR beta chains.

Sequences were obtained from PBMCs. V is TRBV5-8 and J is TRBJ2-7; D gene uncertain. This clonotype was sampled from a woman younger than 30 in good health and CMV-seronegative. CDR3 amino acids: CASSLRESYEQYF. CDR3 bases: TGTGCCAGCAGCTTGAGAGAAAGCTACGAGCAGTACTTC.